This T cell receptor (beta chain) was identified in a study of T cells in Graves' hyperthyroidism and ophthalmopathy. In the study overall: The blood sample was taken at first diagnosis, before treatment began.

In the ophthalmopathy cohort, Clinical Activity Score was at least 3, NOSPECS grade at least 4, and duration under 3 months. The germline V and J ends were trimmed by 3 bases and 2 bases, with 19 bases remaining between them. The length of the CDR3 is 16 residues. Germline V gene sequence: CDR1 DFQATT, CDR2 SNEGSKA (reference sequence). RNA transcripts yielded amplified TCR beta CDR3 regions. During a first-round RT-PCR of the TCR CDR3, the HTBI primer set was used. Using its own MiXCR run on the multiplex PCR reads, TCRdb lists one record per CDR3 protein. The data contain about 350,000 distinct CDR3 sequences, 13% to 15% of them seen just once; the ten biggest clones take up roughly a fifth. This clonotype showed up just a few times.

The gene calls are TRBV20-1 and TRBJ2-5, with a possible D match to TRBD1 (6 bases). The specimen was blood. The receptor was derived from a woman aged 55 to 70 with Graves' ophthalmopathy. CDR3 sequence reads: CSARTGAPGPQETQYF. CDR3 sequence (DNA): TGCAGTGCTAGGACAGGTGCACCGGGACCACAAGAGACCCAGTACTTC.